Sequencing of this T cell receptor beta chain was carried out in a study of regulatory T cells in long-lasting Graves disease. The junction had 27 bases not matched to a gene; V was cut back by 2 bases and J by 4 bases. The CDR3 has 24 amino acids. Germline values: CDR1 LGHDT, CDR2 YNNKEL (reference sequence). iRepertoire HTBI primers and Arm-PCR of CDR3 regions built TCR beta libraries. TCRdb re-called the multiplex PCR reads with MiXCR, one entry per CDR3 protein. The table includes hundreds of thousands of distinct CDR3 sequences, 18% detected once. The table lists this clonotype with many counts. Its antigen is not identified. Time point noted: newly diagnosed GD, antithyroid drugs for less than 3 months. From PBMCs, RNA was extracted and then used to make the TCR library. General observations from the study: Among the persistent patients, 2,741 public clonotypes were shared, more than the 850 to 1,000 shared among new patients.

The sequenced sample was peripheral blood mononuclear cells (PBMCs), obtained at new diagnosis, from a patient treated with antithyroid drugs. The V gene is TRBV3-1, the J gene TRBJ2-5; 14 nucleotides agree with TRBD2. The TCR originated in a female donor with Graves disease. The CDR3 DNA is TGTGCCAGCAGCCAAAGGTGGACAGCGATGGGCGGACTAGCGGGAGGAGTGAAGGGAGAGACCCAGTACTTC. This translates into CASSQRWTAMGGLAGGVKGETQYF.